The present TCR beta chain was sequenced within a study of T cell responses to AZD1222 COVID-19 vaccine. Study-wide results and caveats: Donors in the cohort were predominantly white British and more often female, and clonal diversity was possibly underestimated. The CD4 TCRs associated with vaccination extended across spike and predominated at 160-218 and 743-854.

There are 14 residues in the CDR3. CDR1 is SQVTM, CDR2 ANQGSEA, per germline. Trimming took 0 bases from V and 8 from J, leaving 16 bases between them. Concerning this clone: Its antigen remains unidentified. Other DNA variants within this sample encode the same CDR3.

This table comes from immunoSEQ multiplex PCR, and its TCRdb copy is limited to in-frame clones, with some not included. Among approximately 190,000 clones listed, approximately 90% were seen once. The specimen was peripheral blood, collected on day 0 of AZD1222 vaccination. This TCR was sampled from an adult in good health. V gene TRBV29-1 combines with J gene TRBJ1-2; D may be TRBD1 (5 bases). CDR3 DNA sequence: TGCAGCGTTGAAGATCTTGGGGGAGCTGGCGGCTACACCTTC. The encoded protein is CSVEDLGGAGGYTF.